This entry concerns a single T cell receptor (beta chain). Its antigen remains unknown. The assay was immunoSEQ multiplex PCR, and TCRdb's table has in-frame clones only and misses some. The sample has 120,000 to 150,000 clones, around nine tenths seen once. Germline CDR1 is LGHNA and CDR2 is YNFKEQ. V lost 0 bases and J 8 bases, leaving 10 bases between the germline ends. The CDR3 is 13 residues long. This specimen belongs to a study of T cell responses to AZD1222 COVID-19 vaccine. Study-wide points: Donors skewed white British and female; clonal diversity was possibly underestimated. CD4 TCRs covered the whole spike, strongest at regions 160-218 and 743-854. Nearly half of spike-specific TCRs reportedly target variant regions that are unmutated in the B.1.351 and B.1.1.7 variants. There were repertoire samples only from the period after the peak T cell response.

The source was peripheral blood, collected on day 0 of AZD1222 vaccination. J is TRBJ1-2 and V is TRBV4-2; D uncertain. The sequence was collected from an adult in good health. CDR3 DNA: TGTGCCAGCAGCCAAGACCGCGTATGGGGCTACACCTTC. This sequence encodes CASSQDRVWGYTF.